This is a list of T cell receptor beta chains from one sample in a study of T cells in Graves' hyperthyroidism and ophthalmopathy. In TCRdb, the multiplex PCR reads were re-called with MiXCR into one record per CDR3 protein. This sample has 500,000 to 750,000 distinct CDR3 sequences, with around 45% found just once. Sequenced material: peripheral blood or thyroid tissue (not recorded which). These receptors came from a woman under 30 with Graves' hyperthyroidism. The CDR3 runs from the conserved cysteine through the conserved F or W. The D gene is left open where the match is weak. For some rows the clone size is stated as once, few or many, or as a class when expanded; others skip it.

12	TRBV6-1	TRBJ1-1	many	.	TGTGCCAGCGGATACAGGGACACTGAAGCTTTCTTT	CASGYRDTEAFF
15	TRBV6-1	TRBJ1-5	many	.	TGTGCCAGCCAGAGGGTGGGGGGAGCAGGTCAGCCCCAGCATTTT	CASQRVGGAGQPQHF
15	TRBV14	TRBJ2-5	many	.	TGTGCCAGCAGCCAAGATCCAACTGTAAAAGAGACCCAGTACTTC	CASSQDPTVKETQYF
14	TRBV7-2	TRBJ1-4	.	.	TGTGCCAGCAGCTCAAACCCCCCCAGGGAAAAACTGTTTTTT	CASSSNPPREKLFF
13	TRBV29-1	TRBJ1-1	many	.	TGCAGCGTTCCCGCCCAATTTAACACTGAAGCTTTCTTT	CSVPAQFNTEAFF
12	TRBV12-3/TRBV12-4	TRBJ2-5	many	.	TGTGCCAGCAGTCCGGACAAAGAGACCCAGTACTTC	CASSPDKETQYF
12	TRBV18	TRBJ2-2	.	.	TGTGCCAGCTCACCACCCCAAGGGTCCCTGTTTTTT	CASSPPQGSLFF
16	TRBV2	TRBJ2-3	once	.	TGTGCCAGCAGTGATCTGCGGGTGGTGAACACAGATACGCAGTATTTT	CASSDLRVVNTDTQYF
14	TRBV20-1	TRBJ1-2	once	.	TGCAGTGCCAGCACCACGACAGTTAACTATGGCTACACCTTC	CSASTTTVNYGYTF
16	TRBV24-1	TRBJ1-1	.	.	TGTGCCACCAGTGACGCCCGAAGCGAGGCAGGGCTTTCAGCTTTCTTT	CATSDARSEAGLSAFF
15	TRBV2	TRBJ1-1	.	.	TGTGCCAGCAGTCCCGGGGGTGTCGCGGCGGTCGAAGCTTTCTTT	CASSPGGVAAVEAFF
15	TRBV4-3	TRBJ1-5	many	TRBD1	TGCGCCAGCAGCCAATTCAGGGGGCGCGATCAGCCCCAGCATTTT	CASSQFRGRDQPQHF
18	TRBV10-3	TRBJ2-7	.	TRBD2	TGTGCCATCAGTGAGTCGCGGCAACTAGCGGGAGAAGTTAATGAGCAGTACTTC	CAISESRQLAGEVNEQYF
13	TRBV15	TRBJ1-4	.	TRBD1	TGTGCCACCAGGAGCGACAGGGAAGAAAAACTGTTTTTT	CATRSDREEKLFF
12	TRBV29-1	TRBJ1-1	many	.	TGCAGCGTAGACAGGACGGCCACTGAAGCTTTCTTT	CSVDRTATEAFF
17	TRBV5-5	TRBJ2-7	.	.	TGCGCCAGCAGCTTGGCGCGACAGAGCTCTAGCACAGATACGCAGTACTTC	CASSLARQSSSTDTQYF
16	TRBV15	TRBJ1-3	.	.	TGTGCCGCCAGCAGAGATATGGGGACCTCTGGAAACACCATATATTTT	CAASRDMGTSGNTIYF
8	TRBV29-1	TRBJ1-1	.	.	TGCAGCACAACCGGGACACTCTTT	CSTTGTLF
16	TRBV15	TRBJ2-6	.	.	TGTGCCACCAGCAGCCAAAGGGGCTCTGGGGCCAACGTCCTGACTTTC	CATSSQRGSGANVLTF
14	TRBV27	TRBJ1-2	many	.	TGTGCCAGCAGTGCTACGAGCGGGCCTGGGGGCTACACCTTC	CASSATSGPGGYTF
15	TRBV20-1	TRBJ1-1	many	.	TGCAGTGCTAGACAGGGTATGGGAATGAACACTGAAGCTTTCTTT	CSARQGMGMNTEAFF
17	TRBV10-3	TRBJ2-7	.	TRBD2	TGTGCCATCAGTGCTAAGGGAATTAGCGGGAGCATAGACGAGCAGTACTTC	CAISAKGISGSIDEQYF
13	TRBV3-1	TRBJ1-4	many	.	TGTGCCAGCAGCCTACAGGGTGAGGAAAAACTGTTTTTT	CASSLQGEEKLFF
14	TRBV2	TRBJ2-3	many	TRBD1	TGTGCCAGCAGGGAGGACAGGAGCACAGATACGCAGTATTTT	CASREDRSTDTQYF
15	TRBV5-1	TRBJ2-7	many	.	TGCGCCAGCAGCTTGGTACCAGGAAGCTCCTACGAGCAGTACTTC	CASSLVPGSSYEQYF
14	TRBV10-3	TRBJ2-7	many	TRBD1	TGTGCCATCAGTGAGTCCGGACAGGGGATGGAGCAGTACTTC	CAISESGQGMEQYF
15	TRBV20-1	TRBJ2-2	many	.	TGCAGTGCTAGAGATGGAGGAAGGGACACCGGGGAGCTGTTTTTT	CSARDGGRDTGELFF
16	TRBV12-3/TRBV12-4	TRBJ1-4	many	.	TGTGCCAGCAGTCCAACGAGACAGCAACTGGACGAAAAACTGTTTTTT	CASSPTRQQLDEKLFF
14	TRBV20-1	TRBJ1-2	.	TRBD1	TGCAGTGCTAGTCTGGGGCAGGGGGCGTTCGGCTACACCTTC	CSASLGQGAFGYTF
16	TRBV29-1	TRBJ1-6	.	TRBD1	TGCCAGCAGACCACAGGGACAGGGGGTTCCTATTCACCCCTCCACTTT	CQQTTGTGGSYSPLHF
14	TRBV20-1	TRBJ2-7	many	TRBD1	TGCAGTGCTAGAGTCGGGACAGGGGGACACGAGCAGTACTTC	CSARVGTGGHEQYF
16	TRBV4-3	TRBJ1-5	.	.	TGCGCCAGCAGCCCGGGGCCTAGCGGAGGGGGGGAGACCCAGCATTTT	CASSPGPSGGGETQHF
15	TRBV7-3	TRBJ2-2	.	TRBD2	TGTGCCAGCAGCGACTCTCCCGGGACTAGCGGGGAGCTGTTTTTT	CASSDSPGTSGELFF
15	TRBV20-1	TRBJ1-1	many	TRBD1	TGCAGTGCTAGAGATTACGGGACAGGGAACACTGAAGCTTTCTTT	CSARDYGTGNTEAFF
12	TRBV27	TRBJ1-1	.	.	TGTGCCAGCAGCCAGTTGGGCACTGAAGCTTTCTTT	CASSQLGTEAFF
14	TRBV2	TRBJ2-5	many	.	TGTGCCAGCAGTGAACCCGGGATAGGAGAGACCCAGTACTTC	CASSEPGIGETQYF
16	TRBV29-1	TRBJ1-1	.	.	TGCAGCGTTGGCAGGGTGGGGACACGGATGAACACTGAAGCTTTCTTT	CSVGRVGTRMNTEAFF
16	TRBV7-6	TRBJ1-1	many	.	TGTGCCAGCAGCTCCCGACGCAGGGGAAAGGGCACTGAAGCTTTCTTT	CASSSRRRGKGTEAFF
13	TRBV20-1	TRBJ2-5	.	.	TGCAGTGCTAGTAGGCAGGGCGAGGAGACCCAGTACTTC	CSASRQGEETQYF
16	TRBV5-5	TRBJ1-3	.	.	TGTGCCAGCAGCCAGGAATTGAGGGGCTCTGGAAACACCATATATTTT	CASSQELRGSGNTIYF
13	TRBV20-1	TRBJ1-1	.	.	TGCAGTGCTTCGGGTTTAACGAACACTGAAGCTTTCTTT	CSASGLTNTEAFF
15	TRBV5-1	TRBJ2-5	.	.	TGCGCCAGCAGCATGAACAGGGAGATGGGAGAGACCCAGTACTTC	CASSMNREMGETQYF
16	TRBV20-1	TRBJ2-6	many	.	TGCAGTGCTAGACGGCCGGCCATCTCTGGGGCCAACGTCCTGACTTTC	CSARRPAISGANVLTF
15	TRBV2	TRBJ2-5	.	TRBD2	TGTGCCAGCAGCTGGCTAGCGGGATTAGAAGAGACCCAGTACTTC	CASSWLAGLEETQYF
11	TRBV9	TRBJ1-4	.	.	TGTGCCAGCAGTCGGACTGGAAAACTGTTTTTT	CASSRTGKLFF
9	TRBV6-2/TRBV6-3	TRBJ2-7	many	.	TGTGCCAGCTGCGACGAGCAGTACTTC	CASCDEQYF
15	TRBV7-3	TRBJ2-5	.	.	TGTGCCAGCAGCCCTGACACCGGGACCCAAGAGACCCAGTACTTC	CASSPDTGTQETQYF
11	TRBV20-1	TRBJ2-6	.	TRBD1	TGCAGTGCTAGAGGGGGACAGGGGGCGAATTTC	CSARGGQGANF
17	TRBV7-9	TRBJ2-5	.	TRBD2	TGTGCCAGCAGCAACCCTGATAGACTAGCGGGAGGGGAGACCCAGTACTTC	CASSNPDRLAGGETQYF
18	TRBV6-5	TRBJ2-6	many	TRBD1	TGTGCCAGCAGTTACCTGGGACAGATTGACTCTGGGGCCAACGTCCTGACTTTC	CASSYLGQIDSGANVLTF
15	TRBV11-2	TRBJ2-1	.	.	TGTGCCAGCAGCTTAGATGGGCTGTCCTACAATGAGCAGTTCTTC	CASSLDGLSYNEQFF
12	TRBV10-3	TRBJ2-5	many	.	TGTGCCATCGCAGGGACGAGGGAGACCCAGTACTTC	CAIAGTRETQYF
13	TRBV7-9	TRBJ1-2	.	.	TGTGCCAGCAGCAGGGGGACACCGGGTGGCTACACCTTC	CASSRGTPGGYTF
19	TRBV25-1	TRBJ2-5	.	TRBD2	TGTGCCAGCAGTGAAGACGACGAGGGAGGGCGGGACTATGAAGAGACCCAGTACTTC	CASSEDDEGGRDYEETQYF